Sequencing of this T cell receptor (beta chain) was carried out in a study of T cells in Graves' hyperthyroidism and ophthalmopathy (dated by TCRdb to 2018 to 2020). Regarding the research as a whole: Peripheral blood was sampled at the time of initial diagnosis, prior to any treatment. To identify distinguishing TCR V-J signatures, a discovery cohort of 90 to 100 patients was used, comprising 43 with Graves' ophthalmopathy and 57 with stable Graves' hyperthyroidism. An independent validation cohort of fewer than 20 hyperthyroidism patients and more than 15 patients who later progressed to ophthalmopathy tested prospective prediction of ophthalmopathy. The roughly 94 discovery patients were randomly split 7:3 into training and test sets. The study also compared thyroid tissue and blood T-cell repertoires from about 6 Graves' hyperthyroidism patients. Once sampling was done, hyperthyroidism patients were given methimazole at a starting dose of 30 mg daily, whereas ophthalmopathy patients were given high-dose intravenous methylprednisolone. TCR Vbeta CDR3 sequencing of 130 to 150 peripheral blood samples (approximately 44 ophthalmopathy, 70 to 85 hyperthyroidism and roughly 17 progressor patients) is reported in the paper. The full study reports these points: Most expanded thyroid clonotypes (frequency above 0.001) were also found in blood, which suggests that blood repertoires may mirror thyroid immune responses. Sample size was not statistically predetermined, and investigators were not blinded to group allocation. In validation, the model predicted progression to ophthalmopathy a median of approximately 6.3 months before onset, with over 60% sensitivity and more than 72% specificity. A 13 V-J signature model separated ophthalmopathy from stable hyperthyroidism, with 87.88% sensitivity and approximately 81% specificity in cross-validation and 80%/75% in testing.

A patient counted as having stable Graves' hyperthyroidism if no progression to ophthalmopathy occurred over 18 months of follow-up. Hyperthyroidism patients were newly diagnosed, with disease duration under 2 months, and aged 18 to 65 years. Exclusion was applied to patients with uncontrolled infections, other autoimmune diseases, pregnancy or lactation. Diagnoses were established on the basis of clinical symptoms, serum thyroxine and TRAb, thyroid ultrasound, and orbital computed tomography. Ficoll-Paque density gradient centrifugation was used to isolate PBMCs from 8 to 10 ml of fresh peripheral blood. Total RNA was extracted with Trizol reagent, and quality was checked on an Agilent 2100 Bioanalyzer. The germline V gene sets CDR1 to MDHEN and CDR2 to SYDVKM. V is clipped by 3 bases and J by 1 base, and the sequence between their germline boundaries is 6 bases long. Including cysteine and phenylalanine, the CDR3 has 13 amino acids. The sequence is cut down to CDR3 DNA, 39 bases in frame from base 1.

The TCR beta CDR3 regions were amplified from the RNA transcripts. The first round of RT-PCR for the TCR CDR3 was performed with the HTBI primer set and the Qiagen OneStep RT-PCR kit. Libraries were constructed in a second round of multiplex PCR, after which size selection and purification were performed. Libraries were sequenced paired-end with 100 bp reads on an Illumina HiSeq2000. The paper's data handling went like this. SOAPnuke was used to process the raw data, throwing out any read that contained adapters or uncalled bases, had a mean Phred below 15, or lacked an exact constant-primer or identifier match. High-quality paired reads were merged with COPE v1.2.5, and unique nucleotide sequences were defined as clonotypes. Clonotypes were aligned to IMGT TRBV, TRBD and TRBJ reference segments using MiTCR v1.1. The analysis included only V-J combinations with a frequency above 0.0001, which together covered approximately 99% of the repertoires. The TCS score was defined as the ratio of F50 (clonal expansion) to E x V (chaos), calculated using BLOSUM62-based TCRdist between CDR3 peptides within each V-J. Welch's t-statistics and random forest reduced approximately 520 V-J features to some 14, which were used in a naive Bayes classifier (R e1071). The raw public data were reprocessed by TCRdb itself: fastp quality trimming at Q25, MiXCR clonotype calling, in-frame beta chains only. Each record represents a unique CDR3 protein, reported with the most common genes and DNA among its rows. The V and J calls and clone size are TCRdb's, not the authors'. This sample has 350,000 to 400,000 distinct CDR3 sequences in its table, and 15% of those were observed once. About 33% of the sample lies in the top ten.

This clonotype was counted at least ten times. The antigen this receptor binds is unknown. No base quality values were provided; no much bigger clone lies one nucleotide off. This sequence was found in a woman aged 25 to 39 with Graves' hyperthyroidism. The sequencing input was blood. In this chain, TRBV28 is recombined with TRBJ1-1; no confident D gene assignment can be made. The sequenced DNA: TGTGCCAGCAGTTTTCGGAGGAACACTGAAGCTTTCTTT. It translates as CASSFRRNTEAFF.